This T cell receptor (beta chain) was captured by sequencing in a study of human T cells and chemical hapten exposure. Study overall: Patch tests of 0.01% DPC on the upper back were read at 6 days. Study-wide points: The study found expanded TCRs formed significantly more large CDR3 similarity clusters than controls.

One entry per CDR3 protein results from TCRdb running MiXCR on the RACE reads. The repertoire includes some 300,000 distinct CDR3 sequences, about 5.4% of them detected once, and around 8% sits in the top ten. The germline V gene has CDR1 SGHTA and CDR2 FQGNSA. The CDR3 sequence is 14 residues long. Specified time point: pre-sensitization, week 0. Documented treatment: therapeutic diphenylcyclopropenone sensitization with weekly scalp DPC. This clonotype was recorded at least ten times. Its antigen is unknown. Mismatch with germline at one junction end may stem from a read error. The sequencing used whole blood, collected in connection with sensitization to the hapten diphenylcyclopropenone (DPC). The chain recombines TRBV7-2 with TRBJ2-7; D may be TRBD2 (5 bases). This receptor was identified in a woman under 30 with alopecia areata. Some clones in this sample may be carry-over from other donors' samples. This chain's CDR3 is CASSLAGFAYEQYF. DNA of the CDR3: TGTGCCAGCAGCCTAGCCGGGTTTGCCTACGAGCAGTACTTC.